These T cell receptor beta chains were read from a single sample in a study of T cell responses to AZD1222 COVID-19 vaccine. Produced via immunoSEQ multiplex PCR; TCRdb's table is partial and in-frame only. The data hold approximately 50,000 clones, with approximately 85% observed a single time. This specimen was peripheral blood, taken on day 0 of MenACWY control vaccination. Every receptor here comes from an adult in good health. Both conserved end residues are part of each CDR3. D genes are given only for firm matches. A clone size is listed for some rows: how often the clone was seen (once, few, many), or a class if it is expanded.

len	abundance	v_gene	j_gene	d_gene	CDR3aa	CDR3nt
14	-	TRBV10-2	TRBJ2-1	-	CASSVTGGYNEQFF	TGCGCCAGCAGTGTTACGGGCGGTTACAATGAGCAGTTCTTC
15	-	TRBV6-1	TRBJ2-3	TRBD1	CASSDPGQLPDTQYF	TGTGCCAGCAGTGACCCGGGACAGTTGCCAGATACGCAGTATTTT
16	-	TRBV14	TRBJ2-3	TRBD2	CASSQERGRVTDTQYF	TGTGCCAGCAGCCAAGAAAGAGGGAGGGTCACAGATACGCAGTATTTT
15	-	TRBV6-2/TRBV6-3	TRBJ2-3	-	CASSYSMRSTDTQYF	TGTGCCAGCAGTTACTCTATGCGGAGCACAGATACGCAGTATTTT
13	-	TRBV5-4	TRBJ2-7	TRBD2	CASSGGLAGLQYF	TGTGCCAGCAGCGGGGGACTAGCGGGCCTACAGTACTTC
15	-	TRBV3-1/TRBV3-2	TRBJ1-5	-	CASSQGTVSNQPQHF	TGTGCCAGCAGCCAAGGGACAGTCAGCAATCAGCCCCAGCATTTT
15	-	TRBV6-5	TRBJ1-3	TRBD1	CASRPGQGTGNTIYF	TGTGCCAGCAGACCCGGACAGGGTACAGGAAACACCATATATTTT
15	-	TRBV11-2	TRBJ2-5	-	CASSFGGRIQETQYF	TGTGCCAGCAGCTTCGGGGGTCGGATCCAAGAGACCCAGTACTTC
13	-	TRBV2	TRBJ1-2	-	CASSEAGLYGYTF	TGTGCCAGCAGTGAAGCTGGGCTCTATGGCTACACCTTC
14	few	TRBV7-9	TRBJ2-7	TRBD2	CASSPHREDYEQYF	TGTGCCAGCAGCCCGCACCGGGAGGACTACGAGCAGTACTTC
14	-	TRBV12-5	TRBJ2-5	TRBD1	CASGFGQGFTTQYF	TGTGCTAGTGGTTTCGGACAGGGGTTTACGACCCAGTACTTC
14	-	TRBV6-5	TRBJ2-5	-	CASSYSMARETQYF	TGTGCCAGCAGTTACTCGATGGCCCGGGAGACCCAGTACTTC
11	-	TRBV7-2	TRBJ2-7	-	CASSFSGEQYF	TGTGCCAGCAGCTTTAGCGGCGAGCAGTACTTC
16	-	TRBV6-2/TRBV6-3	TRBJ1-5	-	CASSYPGTTAQWPQHF	TGTGCCAGCAGTTACCCTGGGACAACCGCACAATGGCCCCAGCATTTT
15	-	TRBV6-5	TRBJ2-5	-	CASSYSWGVGETQYF	TGTGCCAGCAGTTACTCATGGGGAGTTGGGGAGACCCAGTACTTC
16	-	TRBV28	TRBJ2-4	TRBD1	CASLSPGQGTKNIQYF	TGTGCCAGCCTCTCGCCGGGACAGGGGACAAAAAACATTCAGTACTTC
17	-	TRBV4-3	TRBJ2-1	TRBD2	CASGQDKASGGYNEQFF	TGCGCCAGCGGCCAAGATAAGGCTAGCGGGGGGTACAATGAGCAGTTCTTC
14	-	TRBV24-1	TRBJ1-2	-	CATSDGGQDYGYTF	TGTGCCACCAGTGATGGGGGGCAAGACTATGGCTACACCTTC
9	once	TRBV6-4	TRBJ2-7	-	CASAREQYF	TGTGCCTCCGCCCGCGAGCAGTACTTC
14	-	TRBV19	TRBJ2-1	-	CASKVLDSGNEQFF	TGTGCCAGTAAGGTTTTGGACAGCGGCAATGAGCAGTTCTTC
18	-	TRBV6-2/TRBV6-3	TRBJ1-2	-	CASSPSTGATLLNYGYTF	TGTGCCAGCAGCCCATCAACGGGGGCTACCCTCCTTAACTATGGCTACACCTTC
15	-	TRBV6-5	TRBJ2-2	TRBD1	CASRRQGAGTGELFF	TGTGCCAGCAGGCGACAGGGGGCAGGGACCGGGGAGCTGTTTTTT
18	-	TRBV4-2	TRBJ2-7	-	CASSQVSIAAPLGREQYF	TGTGCCAGCAGCCAAGTTTCGATAGCAGCGCCCCTTGGTAGGGAGCAGTACTTC